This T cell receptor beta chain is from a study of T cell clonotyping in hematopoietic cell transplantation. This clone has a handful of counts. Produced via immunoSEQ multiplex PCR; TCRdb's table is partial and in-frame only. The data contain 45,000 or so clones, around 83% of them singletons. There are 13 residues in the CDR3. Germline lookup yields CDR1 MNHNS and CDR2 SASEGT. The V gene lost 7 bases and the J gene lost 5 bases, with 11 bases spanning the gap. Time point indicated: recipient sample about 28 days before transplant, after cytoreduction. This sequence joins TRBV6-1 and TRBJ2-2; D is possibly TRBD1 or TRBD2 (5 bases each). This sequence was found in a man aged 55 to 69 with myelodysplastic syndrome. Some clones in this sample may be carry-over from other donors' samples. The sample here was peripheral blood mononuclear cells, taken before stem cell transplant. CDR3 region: CASTRGVTGELFF. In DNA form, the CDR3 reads TGTGCCAGCACTAGAGGGGTTACCGGGGAGCTGTTTTTT.